This T cell receptor (beta chain) was captured in a study of cytomegalovirus exposure and HLA in healthy donors. Study-wide points: The listing of 150 to 200 TCR beta chains classed them as cytomegalovirus-associated. In a later analysis, TCR beta V- and J-gene trimming was associated with a missense DCLRE1C variant.

PCR amplification relied on 60 Vbeta primers (plus 13 Jbeta primers). Some clones are missing from TCRdb's copy, which holds only in-frame ones; the method was immunoSEQ multiplex PCR. In total, the table holds 130,000 to 150,000 clones. On this clone: Its target is unknown.

The origin of this receptor is a male donor in good health and CMV-seronegative. Sequencing was carried out using PBMCs.

The CDR3 sequence: CAWSEEGVSEQYF. The CDR3 DNA reads as TGTGCCTGGAGTGAGGAGGGCGTCTCCGAGCAGTACTTC. The chain employs TRBV30 and TRBJ2-7; tentatively, D is TRBD2 (6 bases). The CDR3 sequence is 13 residues long. Germline V gene data show CDR1 as GTSNPN and CDR2 as SVGIG (reference sequence). V was pared by 1 base and J by 6 bases, with 13 bases between.